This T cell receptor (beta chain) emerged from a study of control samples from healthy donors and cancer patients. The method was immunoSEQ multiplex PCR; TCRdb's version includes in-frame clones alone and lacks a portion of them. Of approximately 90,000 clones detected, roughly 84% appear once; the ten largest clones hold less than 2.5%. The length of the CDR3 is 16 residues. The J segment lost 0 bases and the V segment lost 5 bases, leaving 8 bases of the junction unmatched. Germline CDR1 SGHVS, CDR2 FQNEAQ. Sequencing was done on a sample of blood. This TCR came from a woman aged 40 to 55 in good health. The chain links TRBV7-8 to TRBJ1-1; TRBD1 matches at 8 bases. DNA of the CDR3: TGTGCCAGCAGCCGAGATACGGACAGGGTGAACACTGAAGCTTTCTTT. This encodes CASSRDTDRVNTEAFF. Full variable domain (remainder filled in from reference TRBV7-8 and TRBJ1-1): GAGVSQSPRYKVAKRGQDVALRCDPISGHVSLFWYQQALGQGPEFLTYFQNEAQLDKSGLPSDRFFAERPEGSVSTLKIQRTQQEDSAVYLCASSRDTDRVNTEAFFGQGTRLTVV.